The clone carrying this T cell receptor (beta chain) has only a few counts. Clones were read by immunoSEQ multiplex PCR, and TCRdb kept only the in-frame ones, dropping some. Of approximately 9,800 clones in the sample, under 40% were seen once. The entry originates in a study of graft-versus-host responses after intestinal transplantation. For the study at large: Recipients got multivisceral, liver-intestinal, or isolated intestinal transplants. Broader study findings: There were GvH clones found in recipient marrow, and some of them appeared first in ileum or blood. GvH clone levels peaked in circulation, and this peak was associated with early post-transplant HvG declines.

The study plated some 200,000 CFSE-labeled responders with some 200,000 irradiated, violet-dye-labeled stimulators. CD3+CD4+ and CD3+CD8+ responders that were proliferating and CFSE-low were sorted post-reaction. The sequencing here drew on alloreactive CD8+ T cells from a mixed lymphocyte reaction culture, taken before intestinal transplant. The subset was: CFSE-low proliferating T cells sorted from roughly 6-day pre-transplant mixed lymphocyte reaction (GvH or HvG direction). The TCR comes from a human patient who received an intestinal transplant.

This chain's CDR3 is CATSRDRGAGNTIYF. CDR3 sequence (DNA): TGTGCCACCAGCAGAGACAGGGGAGCTGGAAACACCATATATTTT. The V and J genes are TRBV15 and TRBJ1-3; D perhaps matches TRBD1 (6 bases). This CDR3 contains 15 residues. V shed 0 bases and J shed 2 bases, with 8 bases lying between them. CDR1 LNHNV and CDR2 YYDKDF come from the germline V gene (reference sequence).